What follows are 25 T cell receptor beta chains derived from one specimen sequenced in a study of OX40 agonist ivuxolimab in advanced cancers. Produced via immunoSEQ multiplex PCR; TCRdb's table is partial and in-frame only. In the table there are approximately 45,000 clones, 80% to 90% of which are singletons. This sample comprised CD4+ or CD8+ T cells sorted from blood, obtained in a trial of the OX40 agonist ivuxolimab. These receptors came from an adult with an advanced solid tumor such as melanoma, head and neck, liver or kidney cancer.

The J gene is TRBJ2-7, the V gene TRBV11-2, with 11 bases aligning to TRBD1. There are 14 residues in the CDR3. Germline V lookup: CDR1 SGHAT, CDR2 FQNNGV. V trimming: 7 bases; J trimming: 7 bases; junction bases outside the gene matches: 9. CDR3: CASTPGTGGWEQYF. CDR3 DNA sequence: TGTGCCAGCACGCCCGGGACAGGGGGATGGGAGCAGTACTTC.

This clone is a singleton in its sample. The rearrangement joins TRBV29-1 to TRBJ2-1; 16 positions match TRBD2. CDR3 length: 17 amino acids. V was pared by 3 bases and J by 1 base, with 3 bases of the junction left unmatched. Germline V gene lookup returns CDR1 SQVTM and CDR2 ANQGSEA. The CDR3 spells CSVEGLAGGLSYNEQFF. The CDR3 DNA is TGCAGCGTTGAGGGACTAGCGGGAGGGTTGTCCTACAATGAGCAGTTCTTC.

The chain is built from TRBV6-1 and TRBJ2-5; TRBD2 matches 12 bases. The V gene's germline CDR1 is MNHNS and CDR2 SASEGT. The ends lost 2 bases at V and 2 bases at J; junction bases unmatched: 0. The CDR3 loop spans 15 amino acids. The CDR3 nucleotides are TGTGCCAGCAGTGAACTAGCGGGGGGGCAAGAGACCCAGTACTTC. Translated, it gives CASSELAGGQETQYF.

The chain joins TRBV7-6 to TRBJ2-2; the D is unclear. From germline, CDR1 is SGHVS and CDR2 FNYEAQ. The CDR3 runs 15 residues. Trimming removed 4 bases at V and 8 bases at J, with 17 bases between. This CDR3 reads CASSSGPTFSGELFF. The CDR3, as DNA: TGTGCCAGCAGCTCGGGTCCCACGTTCTCAGGGGAGCTGTTTTTT. Drawing the rest from reference TRBV7-6 and TRBJ2-2, the complete variable domain is GAGVSQSPRYKVTKRGQDVALRCDPISGHVSLYWYRQALGQGPEFLTYFNYEAQQDKSGLPNDRFSAERPEGSISTLTIQRTEQRDSAMYRCASSSGPTFSGELFFGEGSRLTVL.

The chain combines TRBV7-9 with TRBJ1-1; D perhaps matches TRBD1 (5 bases). Germline CDR1 is SEHNR and CDR2 is FQNEAQ (reference sequence). Trimming left V 4 bases short and J 7 bases short, with 16 bases between. The CDR3 spans 14 residues. In DNA form, the CDR3 reads TGTGCCAGCAGCTACTTACCGGGACCTGGTGAAGCTTTCTTT. Translated: CASSYLPGPGEAFF. Full variable domain (rest looked up from reference TRBV7-9 and TRBJ1-1): DTGVSQNPRHKITKRGQNVTFRCDPISEHNRLYWYRQTLGQGPEFLTYFQNEAQLEKSRLLSDRFSAERPKGSFSTLEIQRTEQGDSAMYLCASSYLPGPGEAFFGQGTRLTVV.

The genes are TRBV5-4 and TRBJ2-4, with 8 bases matching TRBD1. Trimming at V came to 0 bases and at J to 8 bases, leaving 4 bases not matched to a gene. The CDR3 has 14 amino acids. Germline-derived CDR1 and CDR2 are SGHNT and YYREEE (reference sequence). The CDR3 region has the DNA TGTGCCAGCAGCTTGGGGACACAGGGGGACATTCAGTACTTC. This encodes CASSLGTQGDIQYF.

This chain links TRBV2 with TRBJ2-7; 10 positions agree with TRBD2. Germline-derived CDR1 and CDR2 are SNHLY and FYNNEI. With V trimmed by 11 bases and J by 1 base, 11 bases remained unmatched. The CDR3 contains 15 residues. DNA of the CDR3: TGTGCCTCCCAGGAGGGACTAGCGCTATCCTACGAGCAGTACTTC. Residues: CASQEGLALSYEQYF.

V usage is TRBV4-1 and J usage is TRBJ1-2, with TRBD1 matching 9 bases. CDR1 is MGHRA, CDR2 YSYEKL, per germline. The trim removed 3 bases at V and 8 bases at J, leaving 7 bases unmatched. This CDR3 region has 14 residues. Here the CDR3 DNA reads TGCGCCAGCAGCCAGCCGGGACAGGGTCGAGGCTACACCTTC. This translates into CASSQPGQGRGYTF.

This chain uses TRBV6-1 with TRBJ2-3; D perhaps matches TRBD1 (5 bases). In germline, CDR1 is MNHNS, CDR2 SASEGT. The CDR3 runs to 14 residues. V lost 4 bases, J lost 2 bases, and 10 bases lay in between. As DNA, the CDR3 is TGTGCCAGCAGTGTTGGGGCGTACACAGATACGCAGTATTTT. The encoded protein is CASSVGAYTDTQYF.

CDR3 nucleotides: TGTGCCAGCAGTTTAGGCCGGGGCGGGGAGACTGAAGCTTTCTTT. Its translation is CASSLGRGGETEAFF. The rearrangement links TRBV27 to TRBJ1-1; D perhaps matches TRBD1 (5 bases). V lost 2 bases to trimming and J lost 5 bases, with 15 bases between them. The germline V gene has CDR1 MNHEY and CDR2 SMNVEV (reference sequence). There are 15 residues in the CDR3.

The V gene is TRBV11-1, the J gene TRBJ2-1; perhaps D is TRBD1 or TRBD2 (5 bases each). Germline assignment: CDR1 SGHAT and CDR2 FQDESV (reference sequence). The CDR3 has 12 amino acids. V shed 2 bases and J shed 9 bases, with 8 bases lying between them. Here the CDR3 DNA reads TGTGCCAGCAGCTTAATGGGGACTGAGCAGTTCTTC. Translated, it gives CASSLMGTEQFF.

The chain recombines TRBV7-2 with TRBJ2-5; 9 bases map to TRBD1. The germline CDR1 and CDR2 sequences are SGHTA and FQGNSA. This CDR3 contains 15 residues. V was pared by 5 bases and J by 5 bases, with 9 bases of the junction left unmatched. The DNA for the CDR3 is TGTGCCAGCAGCCTGATAACAGGGGGCGTTGAGACCCAGTACTTC. Translated, it gives CASSLITGGVETQYF.

This rearrangement joins TRBV18 to TRBJ1-2, with D perhaps matching TRBD1 (5 bases). CDR3 length: 15 amino acids. Germline V gene data show CDR1 as KGHSH and CDR2 as LQKENI. Trimming took off 0 bases at V and 4 bases at J, with 12 bases between the two ends. For the CDR3, the DNA is TGTGCCAGCTCACCACCGGGGCAGGGAGTCTATGGCTACACCTTC. As protein: CASSPPGQGVYGYTF.

V gene TRBV10-3 combines with J gene TRBJ2-3; D perhaps matches TRBD2 (6 bases). Germline-derived CDR1 and CDR2 are ENHRY and SYGVKD. V gave up 6 bases and J gave up 3 bases, with 16 bases separating them. This CDR3 contains 15 residues. The CDR3 loop reads CAIRSTRERTDTQYF. The CDR3 bases are TGTGCCATCAGATCTACTCGGGAGAGGACAGATACGCAGTATTTT.

The chain combines TRBV9 with TRBJ2-2; D possibly corresponds to TRBD2 (6 bases). This CDR3 is built from 19 residues. From germline, CDR1 is SGDLS and CDR2 YYNGEE. Between the trimmed V and J ends, which lost 0 bases and 1 base, there was a span of 19 bases. Written as DNA, the CDR3 is TGTGCCAGCAGCGTAGGTATACTAGCAGGATCGCGGAACACCGGGGAGCTGTTTTTT. Encoded protein: CASSVGILAGSRNTGELFF.

The rearrangement uses TRBV6-4 and TRBJ1-1; 8 bases line up with TRBD1. Germline V gene lookup returns CDR1 MRHNA and CDR2 SNTAGT. V was pared by 9 bases and J by 1 base, with 7 bases of the junction left unmatched. The CDR3 is 14 residues long. CDR3 nucleotides: TGTGCCAGAACCGGACAGGGCGCGAACACTGAAGCTTTCTTT. This codes for CARTGQGANTEAFF.

The CDR3 DNA sequence: TGTGCCACCAGCGGACAGCTAAAAGAGACCCAGTACTTC. Translating gives CATSGQLKETQYF. The rearrangement uses TRBV15 and TRBJ2-5; maybe TRBD1 (6 bases). The CDR3 covers 13 residues. CDR1 is LNHNV and CDR2 is YYDKDF in the germline V gene (reference sequence). Trimming shortened V by 5 bases and J by 3 bases, and 10 bases separated the two germline ends. The whole variable domain, filled in from reference TRBV15 and TRBJ2-5, reads DAMVIQNPRYQVTQFGKPVTLSCSQTLNHNVMYWYQQKSSQAPKLLFHYYDKDFNNEADTPDNFQSRRPNTSFCFLDIRSPGLGDTAMYLCATSGQLKETQYFGPGTRLLVL.

The CDR3 is CASSESPALPTGELFF. The CDR3 nucleotides read TGTGCCAGCAGTGAGTCTCCGGCCCTACCCACCGGGGAGCTGTTTTTT. V and J are TRBV6-4 and TRBJ2-2; D remains unclear. The germline V and J ends were trimmed by 3 bases and 4 bases, with 15 bases remaining between them. The CDR3 extends over 16 amino acids. Germline V gene data show CDR1 as MRHNA and CDR2 as SNTAGT.

The chain couples TRBV7-9 to TRBJ2-7; the D is unclear. The CDR3 runs to 11 residues. The V gene lost 3 bases and the J gene lost 7 bases, with 7 bases spanning the gap. Germline V gives CDR1 SEHNR, CDR2 FQNEAQ (reference sequence). The CDR3 spells CASSFGREQYF. DNA for the CDR3: TGTGCCAGCAGCTTTGGAAGGGAGCAGTACTTC.

The rearrangement joins TRBV4-2 to TRBJ1-1, with D maybe TRBD1 (5 bases). Germline assignment: CDR1 LGHNA and CDR2 YNFKEQ. The CDR3 loop spans 17 amino acids. The germline V and J ends were trimmed by 1 base and 0 bases, with 15 bases remaining between them. The CDR3 spells CASSQVQGYSMNTEAFF. DNA of the CDR3: TGTGCCAGCAGCCAAGTCCAGGGTTACAGTATGAACACTGAAGCTTTCTTT.

With respect to this clone: At one of its ends the junction is not consistent with the germline gene, which may arise from a read error. The chain carries TRBV7-2 and TRBJ2-5, with D possibly being TRBD2 (7 bases). CDR3 size: 15 residues. Germline lookup yields CDR1 SGHTA and CDR2 FQGNSA. Here the CDR3 DNA reads TGTGCCAGCAACTTACGGGGGGCCGGTTTAGAGACCCAGTACTTC. This sequence encodes CASNLRGAGLETQYF.

The chain has TRBV27 and TRBJ1-5; possibly TRBD1 for D (5 bases). Germline V gives CDR1 MNHEY, CDR2 SMNVEV (reference sequence). V lost 4 bases and J lost 7, with 11 bases in between. This CDR3 has 13 amino acids. CDR3 residues: CASSYSGNQPQHF. CDR3 nucleotide sequence: TGTGCCAGCAGTTACTCAGGGAACCAGCCCCAGCATTTT.

V and J are TRBV20-1 and TRBJ2-4; D is ambiguous. The germline CDR1 and CDR2 sequences are DFQATT and SNEGSKA (reference sequence). Between the trimmed V and J ends, which lost 1 base and 9 bases, there was a span of 7 bases. The CDR3 is 11 residues long. This chain's CDR3 is CSARALGIQYF. The CDR3 DNA reads TGCAGTGCTAGAGCCCTAGGCATTCAGTACTTC.

This chain connects TRBV19 to TRBJ1-2, with no clear D. CDR3 length equals 11 residues. Trimming cost V 4 bases and J 12 bases, with 12 bases left between them. CDR1 and CDR2 from the germline V gene are LNHDA and SQIVND (reference sequence). This CDR3 is CASSTLKADTF. CDR3 DNA sequence: TGTGCCAGTAGTACGTTGAAAGCCGACACCTTC.

The chain carries TRBV6-5 and TRBJ2-2; the D gene is possibly TRBD2 (6 bases). V was pared by 0 bases and J by 8 bases, with 7 bases between. The CDR3 is 13 amino acids. Germline loops: CDR1 MNHEY, CDR2 SVGAGI. The CDR3 DNA reads TGTGCCAGCAGTTACTCCCGGGGGGGGGAGCTGTTTTTT. Translation gives CASSYSRGGELFF.